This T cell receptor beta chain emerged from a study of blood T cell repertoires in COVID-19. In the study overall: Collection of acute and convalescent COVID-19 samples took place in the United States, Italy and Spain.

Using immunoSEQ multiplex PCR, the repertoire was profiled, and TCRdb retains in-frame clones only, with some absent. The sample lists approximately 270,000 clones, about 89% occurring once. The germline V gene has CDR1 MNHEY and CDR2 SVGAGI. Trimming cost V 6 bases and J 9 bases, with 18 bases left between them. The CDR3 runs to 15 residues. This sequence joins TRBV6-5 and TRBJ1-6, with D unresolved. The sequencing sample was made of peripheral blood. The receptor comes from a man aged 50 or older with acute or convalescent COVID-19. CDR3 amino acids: CASSERDTRSSPLHF. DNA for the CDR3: TGTGCCAGCAGCGAGCGGGATACACGGTCTTCACCCCTCCACTTT.